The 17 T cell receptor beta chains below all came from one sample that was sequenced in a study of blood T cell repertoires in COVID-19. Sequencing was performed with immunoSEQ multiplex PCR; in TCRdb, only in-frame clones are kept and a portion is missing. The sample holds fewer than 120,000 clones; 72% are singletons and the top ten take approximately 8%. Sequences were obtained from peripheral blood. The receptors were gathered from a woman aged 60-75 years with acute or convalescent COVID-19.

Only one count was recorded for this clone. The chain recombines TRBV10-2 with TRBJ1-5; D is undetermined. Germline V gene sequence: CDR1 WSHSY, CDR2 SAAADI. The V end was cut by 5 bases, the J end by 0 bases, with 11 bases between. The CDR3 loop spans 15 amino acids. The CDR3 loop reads CASSKTEYSNQPQHF. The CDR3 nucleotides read TGCGCCAGCAGTAAAACAGAATATAGCAATCAGCCCCAGCATTTT.

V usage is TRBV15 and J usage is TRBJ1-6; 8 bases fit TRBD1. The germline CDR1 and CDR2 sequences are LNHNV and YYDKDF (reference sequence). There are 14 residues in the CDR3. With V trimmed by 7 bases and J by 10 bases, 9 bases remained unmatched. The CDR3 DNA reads TGTGCCACCACCCGGCAGGGGGCAGGGTCACCCCTCCACTTT. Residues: CATTRQGAGSPLHF.

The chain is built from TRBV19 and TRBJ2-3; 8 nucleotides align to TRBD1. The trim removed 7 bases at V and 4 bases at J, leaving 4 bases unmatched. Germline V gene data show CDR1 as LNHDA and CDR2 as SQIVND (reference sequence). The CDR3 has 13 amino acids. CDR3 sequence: CASNPTGADTQYF. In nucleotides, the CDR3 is TGTGCCAGTAACCCGACAGGGGCAGATACGCAGTATTTT.

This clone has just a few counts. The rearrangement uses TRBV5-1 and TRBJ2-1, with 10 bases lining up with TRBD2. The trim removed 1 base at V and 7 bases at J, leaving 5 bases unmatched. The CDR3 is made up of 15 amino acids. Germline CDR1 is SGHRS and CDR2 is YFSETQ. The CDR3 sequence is CASSLLVLAGNEQFF. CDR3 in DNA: TGCGCCAGCAGCTTGCTAGTACTAGCGGGGAATGAGCAGTTCTTC. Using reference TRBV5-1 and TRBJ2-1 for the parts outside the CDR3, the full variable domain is KAGVTQTPRYLIKTRGQQVTLSCSPISGHRSVSWYQQTPGQGLQFLFEYFSETQRNKGNFPGRFSGRQFSNSRSEMNVSTLELGDSALYLCASSLLVLAGNEQFFGPGTRLTVL.

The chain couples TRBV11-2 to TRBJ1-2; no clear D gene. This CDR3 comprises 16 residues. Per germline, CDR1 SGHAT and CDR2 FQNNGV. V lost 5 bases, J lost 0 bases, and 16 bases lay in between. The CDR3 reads CASSIDSTRANYGYTF. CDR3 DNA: TGTGCCAGCAGCATCGACTCAACACGAGCTAACTATGGCTACACCTTC.

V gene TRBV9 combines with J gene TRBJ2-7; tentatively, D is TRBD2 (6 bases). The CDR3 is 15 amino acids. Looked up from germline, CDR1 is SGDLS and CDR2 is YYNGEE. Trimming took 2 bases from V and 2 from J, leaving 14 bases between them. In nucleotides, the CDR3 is TGTGCCAGCAGCGTCGCCGCGGGGCGGGCCTACGAGCAGTACTTC. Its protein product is CASSVAAGRAYEQYF. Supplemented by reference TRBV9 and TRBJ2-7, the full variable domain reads DSGVTQTPKHLITATGQRVTLRCSPRSGDLSVYWYQQSLDQGLQFLIQYYNGEERAKGNILERFSAQQFPDLHSELNLSSLELGDSALYFCASSVAAGRAYEQYFGPGTRLTVT.

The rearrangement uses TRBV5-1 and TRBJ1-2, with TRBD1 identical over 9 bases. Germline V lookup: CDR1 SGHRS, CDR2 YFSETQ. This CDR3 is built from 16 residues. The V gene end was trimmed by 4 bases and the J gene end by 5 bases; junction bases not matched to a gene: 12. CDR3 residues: CASSQGQGQTSYGYTF. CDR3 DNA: TGCGCCAGCAGCCAGGGACAGGGCCAAACAAGTTATGGCTACACCTTC.

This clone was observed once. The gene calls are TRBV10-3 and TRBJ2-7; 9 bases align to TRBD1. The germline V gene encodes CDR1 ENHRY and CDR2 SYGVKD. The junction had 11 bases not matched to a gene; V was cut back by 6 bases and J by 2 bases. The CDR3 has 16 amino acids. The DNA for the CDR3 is TGTGCCATCAGAAATCCGGGACAGGGTTCCCCCTACGAGCAGTACTTC. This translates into CAIRNPGQGSPYEQYF.

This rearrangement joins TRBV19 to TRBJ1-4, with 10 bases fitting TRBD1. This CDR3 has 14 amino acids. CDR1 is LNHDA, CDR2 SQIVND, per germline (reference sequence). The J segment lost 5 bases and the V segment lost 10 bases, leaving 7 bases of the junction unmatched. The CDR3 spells CATNRGQGNEKLFF. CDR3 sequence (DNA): TGTGCCACCAATAGGGGACAGGGGAATGAAAAACTGTTTTTT.

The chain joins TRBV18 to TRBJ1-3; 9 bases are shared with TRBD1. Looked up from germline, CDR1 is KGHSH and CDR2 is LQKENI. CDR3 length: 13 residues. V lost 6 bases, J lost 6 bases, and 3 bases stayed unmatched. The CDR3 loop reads CASSTGGSNTIYF. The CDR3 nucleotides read TGTGCCAGCTCTACAGGGGGCTCAAACACCATATATTTT.

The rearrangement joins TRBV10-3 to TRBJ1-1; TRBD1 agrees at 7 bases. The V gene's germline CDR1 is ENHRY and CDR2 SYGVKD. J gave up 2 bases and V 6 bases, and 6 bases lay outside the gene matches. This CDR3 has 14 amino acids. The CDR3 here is CAISFGTANTEAFF. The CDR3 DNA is TGTGCCATCAGCTTCGGGACAGCTAACACTGAAGCTTTCTTT.

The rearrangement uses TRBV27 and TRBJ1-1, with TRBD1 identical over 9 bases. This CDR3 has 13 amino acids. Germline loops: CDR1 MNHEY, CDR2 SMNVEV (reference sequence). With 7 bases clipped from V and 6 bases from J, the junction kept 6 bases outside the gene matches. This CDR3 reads CASKPRQGAEAFF. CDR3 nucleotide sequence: TGTGCCAGCAAACCGAGACAGGGGGCTGAAGCTTTCTTT.

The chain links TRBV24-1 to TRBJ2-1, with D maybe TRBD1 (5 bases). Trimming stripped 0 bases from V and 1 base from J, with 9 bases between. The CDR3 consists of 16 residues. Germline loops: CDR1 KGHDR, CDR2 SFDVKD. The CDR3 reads CATSDLQGDSYNEQFF. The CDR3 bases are TGTGCCACCAGTGATTTGCAAGGGGATTCCTACAATGAGCAGTTCTTC.

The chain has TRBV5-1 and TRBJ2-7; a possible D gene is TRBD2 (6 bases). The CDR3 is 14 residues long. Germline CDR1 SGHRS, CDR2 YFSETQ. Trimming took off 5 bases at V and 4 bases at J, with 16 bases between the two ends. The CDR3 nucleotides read TGCGCCAGCAGGTCGCAGGAGGGCAGGTACGAGCAGTACTTC. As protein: CASRSQEGRYEQYF. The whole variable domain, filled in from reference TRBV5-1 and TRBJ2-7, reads KAGVTQTPRYLIKTRGQQVTLSCSPISGHRSVSWYQQTPGQGLQFLFEYFSETQRNKGNFPGRFSGRQFSNSRSEMNVSTLELGDSALYLCASRSQEGRYEQYFGPGTRLTVT.

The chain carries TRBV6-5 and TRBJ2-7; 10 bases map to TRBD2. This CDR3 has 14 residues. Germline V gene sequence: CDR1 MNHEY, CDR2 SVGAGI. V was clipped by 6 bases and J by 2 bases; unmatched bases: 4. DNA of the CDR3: TGTGCCAGCAGACCAAGCGGGGGGGCCTACGAGCAGTACTTC. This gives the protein CASRPSGGAYEQYF.

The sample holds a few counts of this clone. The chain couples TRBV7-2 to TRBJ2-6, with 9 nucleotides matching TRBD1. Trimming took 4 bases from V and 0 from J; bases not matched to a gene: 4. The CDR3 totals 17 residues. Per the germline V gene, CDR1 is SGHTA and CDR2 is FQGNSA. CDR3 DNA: TGTGCCAGCAGCTCCGGACAGGGGTTCTCTGGGGCCAACGTCCTGACTTTC. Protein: CASSSGQGFSGANVLTF.

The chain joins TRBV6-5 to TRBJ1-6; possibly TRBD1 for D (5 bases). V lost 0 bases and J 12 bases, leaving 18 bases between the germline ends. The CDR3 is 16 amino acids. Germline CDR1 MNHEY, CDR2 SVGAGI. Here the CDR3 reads CASSYSFAAGREPLHF. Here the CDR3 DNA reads TGTGCCAGCAGTTACTCTTTTGCGGCAGGGAGGGAACCCCTCCACTTT.